The present TCR beta chain was sequenced within a study of blood T cell repertoires in COVID-19. About the study: The samples span acute and convalescent COVID-19 from the United States, Italy and Spain. Nucleic acid was either cDNA or gDNA, and it came from T cells, B-cell-depleted T cells, or PBMCs.

This CDR3 contains 15 residues. As handled by the study authors: Nucleated cell number was recorded as an estimate derived from reference gene primer amplification. Method: immunoSEQ multiplex PCR; TCRdb's copy keeps in-frame clones and lacks some. The V and J calls and clone size come from that table; D and trimming were worked out from the DNA. Of 200,000 to 250,000 clones listed, around 81% are singletons. Sequencing was carried out using peripheral blood. This clonotype was sampled from a woman younger than 45 who had recovered from COVID-19. The chain is built from TRBV21-1 and TRBJ1-5; the table's D call TRBD1 went unverified against the DNA. TRBV21-1 is flagged as a pseudogene. The CDR3 sequence is CASSKMAVSNQPQHF. In DNA form, the CDR3 reads TGTGCCAGCAGCAAAATGGCTGTCAGCAATCAGCCCCAGCATTTT.